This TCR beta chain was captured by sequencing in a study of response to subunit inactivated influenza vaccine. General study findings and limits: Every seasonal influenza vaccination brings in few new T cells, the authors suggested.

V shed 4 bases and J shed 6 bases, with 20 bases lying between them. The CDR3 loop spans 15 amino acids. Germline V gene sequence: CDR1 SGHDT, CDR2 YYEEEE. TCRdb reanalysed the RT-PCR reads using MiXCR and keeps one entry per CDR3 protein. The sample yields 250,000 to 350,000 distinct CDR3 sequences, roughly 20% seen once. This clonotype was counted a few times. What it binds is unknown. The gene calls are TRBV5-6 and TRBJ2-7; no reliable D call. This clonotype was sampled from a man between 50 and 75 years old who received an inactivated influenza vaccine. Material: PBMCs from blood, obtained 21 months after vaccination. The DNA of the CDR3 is TGTGCCAGCAGCCGTGCTTCCAGCCCGATTGCCGAGCAGTACTTC. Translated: CASSRASSPIAEQYF.